A single sample is the source of the 12 T cell receptor beta chains below, sequenced in a study of beta chain features in type 1 diabetes. Regarding the study as a whole: All four CD4+ subsets from Type 1 diabetes patients carried moderately but significantly shorter TCRB CDR3s.

Isolated RNA was reverse transcribed in full, so expressed TCRB transcripts were sequenced. Here immunoSEQ multiplex PCR was the method, and the copy in TCRdb shows in-frame clones only, minus some. The sample contains around 44,000 clones, roughly 70% of which appear only once. The antigens of these receptors remain unknown. The sequencing sample was made of Tregs from blood. These receptors were collected from a woman younger than 35 with type 1 diabetes.

This clone was seen a handful of times. The chain uses TRBV5-1 and TRBJ2-5, with D perhaps TRBD1 (6 bases). Germline values: CDR1 SGHRS, CDR2 YFSETQ. V was trimmed by 4 bases and J by 2 bases, leaving 9 bases between them. The CDR3 consists of 13 residues. DNA for the CDR3: TGCGCCAGCAGCGCTGGACAGCAAGAGACCCAGTACTTC. Protein product: CASSAGQQETQYF. The full variable domain, with the rest looked up from reference TRBV5-1 and TRBJ2-5, is KAGVTQTPRYLIKTRGQQVTLSCSPISGHRSVSWYQQTPGQGLQFLFEYFSETQRNKGNFPGRFSGRQFSNSRSEMNVSTLELGDSALYLCASSAGQQETQYFGPGTRLLVL.

The genes are TRBV10-2 and TRBJ1-2, with 8 bases identical to TRBD1. From germline, CDR1 is WSHSY and CDR2 SAAADI. The CDR3 runs 15 residues. Unmatched junction bases numbered 13, after V lost 6 bases and J lost 7 bases. The CDR3 nucleotides read TGCGCCAGCAGGGATTCTGGAGGGACAGGAGGTGGCTACACCTTC. Its protein product is CASRDSGGTGGGYTF.

This sequence joins TRBV27 and TRBJ2-3; 9 bases align to TRBD2. CDR3 length: 17 residues. Germline lookup yields CDR1 MNHEY and CDR2 SMNVEV (reference sequence). J lost 10 bases, V lost 5 bases, and 19 bases had no gene match. The CDR3 DNA reads as TGTGCCAGCAGTCCCCACCCCGGGACTAGCAATAGAGGTGCGCAGTATTTT. Translated, it gives CASSPHPGTSNRGAQYF.

The V gene is TRBV7-2, the J gene TRBJ1-2, with TRBD1 as a possible D gene (5 bases). Trimming pared 1 base from V and 7 bases from J, leaving 19 bases between. From germline, CDR1 is SGHTA and CDR2 FQGNSA. This CDR3 spans 16 amino acids. The CDR3 DNA is TGTGCCAGCAGCTTAGTCGGGGGTGGGGGAACAGGTGGCTACACCTTC. Its protein is CASSLVGGGGTGGYTF.

This clone showed up just once. This sequence joins TRBV11-2 and TRBJ1-1; D may be TRBD1 (6 bases). Germline V gene sequence: CDR1 SGHAT, CDR2 FQNNGV. This CDR3 has 14 amino acids. Trimming shortened V by 5 bases and J by 2 bases, and 12 bases separated the two germline ends. Here the CDR3 DNA reads TGTGCCAGCAGCCGAAGGACAGTTAACACTGAAGCTTTCTTT. Protein product: CASSRRTVNTEAFF.

The rearrangement joins TRBV2 to TRBJ2-7; 7 bases are shared with TRBD2. The CDR3 is made up of 15 amino acids. J gave up 0 bases and V 0 bases, and 2 bases lay outside the gene matches. Germline assignment: CDR1 SNHLY and CDR2 FYNNEI. CDR3 amino acids: CASSEAGGSSYEQYF. The CDR3 nucleotides are TGTGCCAGCAGTGAAGCGGGCGGGAGCTCCTACGAGCAGTACTTC.

The rearrangement links TRBV27 to TRBJ2-7; weak D call: TRBD2 (6 bases). Trimming cost V 6 bases and J 6 bases, with 18 bases left between them. This CDR3 has 14 residues. Per the germline V gene, CDR1 is MNHEY and CDR2 is SMNVEV (reference sequence). The chain's CDR3 is CASSQLVRGGEQYF. In DNA form, the CDR3 reads TGTGCCAGCAGCCAGCTCGTGCGGGGTGGCGAGCAGTACTTC.

J is TRBJ2-5 and V is TRBV7-8; 12 bases match TRBD2. V dropped 6 bases and J dropped 6; count of bases not matched to a gene: 8. The V gene's germline CDR1 is SGHVS and CDR2 FQNEAQ. This CDR3 spans 15 amino acids. The CDR3 loop reads CASRPSGGAAKTQYF. The CDR3, as DNA: TGTGCCAGCAGGCCTAGCGGGGGGGCCGCGAAGACCCAGTACTTC.

CDR3 amino acids: CASSQTRGGGSSGNTIYF. The CDR3 nucleotides are TGTGCCAGCAGCCAAACGAGAGGAGGAGGATCCTCTGGAAACACCATATATTTT. The chain combines TRBV7-9 with TRBJ1-3; D ambiguous. Germline V gives CDR1 SEHNR, CDR2 FQNEAQ (reference sequence). Trimming took 5 bases from V and 0 from J, leaving 20 bases between them. This CDR3 contains 18 residues.

This clone was picked up a small number of times. The chain links TRBV5-1 to TRBJ2-4; TRBD2 might be the D (5 bases). V lost 1 base and J lost 0, with 5 bases in between. CDR3 length: 14 amino acids. Germline V gene sequence: CDR1 SGHRS, CDR2 YFSETQ. CDR3: CASSLRGAKNIQYF. The CDR3 DNA is TGCGCCAGCAGCTTGCGGGGAGCCAAAAACATTCAGTACTTC.

V is TRBV27 and J is TRBJ1-4; D gene ambiguous. The length of the CDR3 is 14 residues. Germline CDR1 is MNHEY and CDR2 is SMNVEV (reference sequence). With 8 bases removed from V and 8 bases from J, the gap between germline ends came to 18 bases. CDR3: CASRPGTTGEKLFF. The CDR3 DNA follows: TGTGCCAGCCGTCCCGGCACCACGGGAGAAAAACTGTTTTTT.

The table lists this clone with a few counts. This chain joins TRBV19 and TRBJ2-1, with unresolved D. CDR3 size: 12 residues. Trimming removed 6 bases at V and 4 bases at J, with 7 bases between. Germline V lookup: CDR1 LNHDA, CDR2 SQIVND (reference sequence). The CDR3 spells CASSARYNEQFF. Written as DNA, the CDR3 is TGTGCCAGTAGCGCGCGTTACAATGAGCAGTTCTTC. Together with reference TRBV19 and TRBJ2-1, the CDR3 gives the full variable domain: DGGITQSPKYLFRKEGQNVTLSCEQNLNHDAMYWYRQDPGQGLRLIYYSQIVNDFQKGDIAEGYSVSREKKESFPLTVTSAQKNPTAFYLCASSARYNEQFFGPGTRLTVL.